The 18 T cell receptor beta chains below come from one sample, sequenced in a study of tumor-infiltrating lymphocytes in primary liver carcinoma. Starting from 400 to 500 ng of total RNA, TCR beta cDNA was produced with a primer in the constant region. A slightly modified ARM-PCR protocol with three nested multiplex PCR rounds produced these TCR beta libraries. The first two PCR rounds used TRBV1-TRBV30 primers with a Cbeta primer, nine to ten cycles each. MiXCR was run by TCRdb on the multiplex PCR reads, yielding one entry per CDR3 protein. The table records some 55,000 distinct CDR3 sequences, 70% to 85% of them present only once. Co-extraction of both nucleic acids (RNA and DNA) used roughly 20-34 mg of unsorted bulk tissue. The material sequenced was liver tumor tissue from sampling region 2. Subset noted: tumor region T2, inferior pole. These receptors were obtained from a man aged 40-49 years with primary liver carcinoma and hepatitis B virus infection.

Points on this clonotype: Sequence at one end of the junction differs from germline and may be a read error. The CDR3 DNA follows: TGTGCCATCAGTAGGCAGGACTCCTACAATGAGCTGTTCTTC. As protein: CAISRQDSYNELFF. V is TRBV10-3 and J is TRBJ2-1; weak D call: TRBD2 (5 bases). Germline CDR1 is ENHRY and CDR2 is SYGVKD. The CDR3 runs 14 residues.

A word on this clonotype: A much larger clone lies a single base off, so this may be a read error. The J gene is TRBJ2-1, the V gene TRBV7-3; D not certain. The CDR3 is 15 amino acids. Germline CDR1 reads SGHTA; CDR2 reads FQGTGA. Trimming pared 5 bases from V and 4 bases from J, leaving 15 bases between. CDR3 nucleotides: TGTGCCAGCAGCCCGAATACCGGGTCTTACAATGAGCAGTTCTTC. It is translated as CASSPNTGSYNEQFF.

This chain links TRBV5-1 with TRBJ2-1; D is perhaps TRBD2 (6 bases). The CDR3 length is 16 residues. Germline V lookup: CDR1 SGHRS, CDR2 YFSETQ. Trimming shortened V by 9 bases and J by 0 bases, and 19 bases separated the two germline ends. CDR3 DNA sequence: TGCGCCACTAGCCGGGACTTGCGGTCCTCCTACAATGAGCAGTTCTTC. It is translated as CATSRDLRSSYNEQFF.

This clonotype was detected ten times or more. The V and J genes are TRBV28 and TRBJ2-7; 8 bases map to TRBD2. Germline assignment: CDR1 MDHEN and CDR2 SYDVKM. The J segment lost 7 bases and the V segment lost 8 bases, leaving 16 bases of the junction unmatched. The CDR3 totals 15 residues. The CDR3 loop is CASSRGGARSGEQYF. CDR3 coding DNA: TGTGCCAGCTCTCGGGGGGGGGCGCGGTCGGGTGAGCAGTACTTC.

As regards this clonotype: One base away lies a much larger clone, so this may be a sequencing read error. The rearrangement joins TRBV7-3 to TRBJ2-7; D uncertain. Germline CDR1 reads SGHTA; CDR2 reads FQGTGA. This CDR3 has 13 residues. The CDR3 sequence is CVSSLSLTGEQYF. The CDR3 nucleotides read TGTGTCAGCAGCTTAAGCCTAACTGGCGAGCAGTACTTC.

In this sample, this clonotype turned up once. Because it lacks the conserved phenylalanine or tryptophan at the end, this CDR3 is likely a read error. The V gene is TRBV7-8, the J gene TRBJ2-7; 8 nucleotides agree with TRBD2. Germline V lookup: CDR1 SGHVS, CDR2 FQNEAQ. Trimming removed 3 bases from V and 4 bases from J; junction bases left unmatched: 5. This CDR3 is 14 amino acids long. CDR3 residues: CASSLSGSGYEQYY. In DNA, the CDR3 is TGTGCCAGCAGCTTGAGCGGGAGTGGATACGAGCAGTACTAC.

About this clonotype: Since no conserved phenylalanine or tryptophan closes the CDR3, a read error is the likely cause. This chain uses TRBV29-1 with TRBJ2-7; 8 positions agree with TRBD2. Trimming took 1 base from V and 6 from J; bases not matched to a gene: 8. CDR3 length: 14 amino acids. CDR1 SQVTM and CDR2 ANQGSEA come from the germline V gene. The CDR3 loop reads CSVEGLAGVSEQYL. For the CDR3, the DNA is TGCAGCGTTGAAGGCCTAGCGGGTGTCTCCGAGCAGTACTTA.

The genes are TRBV6-5 and TRBJ2-7, with 7 nucleotides matching TRBD2. This CDR3 spans 13 amino acids. CDR1 is MNHEY and CDR2 is SVGAGI in the germline V gene. The V gene end was trimmed by 5 bases and the J gene end by 5 bases; junction bases not matched to a gene: 6. The chain's CDR3 is CASSDPAGDEQYF. In nucleotides, the CDR3 is TGTGCCAGCAGTGACCCTGCGGGGGACGAGCAGTACTTC.

The chain has TRBV16 and TRBJ1-4; possible D gene TRBD1, 5 bases. Germline assignment: CDR1 KGHSY and CDR2 FQNENV. Trimming shortened V by 6 bases and J by 0 bases, and 11 bases separated the two germline ends. The CDR3 covers 15 residues. The CDR3 DNA reads TGTGCCAGCAGTCTATCGGGGGCAACTAATGAAAAACTGTTTTTT. Its translation is CASSLSGATNEKLFF.

On this clonotype: This could be a read error, since a much larger clone is one nucleotide away. The rearrangement uses TRBV28 and TRBJ1-5, with D unresolved. V lost 6 bases to trimming and J lost 0 bases, with 12 bases between them. Germline V lookup: CDR1 MDHEN, CDR2 SYDVKM. This CDR3 comprises 15 residues. As DNA, the CDR3 is TGTGCCAGCAGCGCCGGGATCGCTAGCAATCAGCCCCAGCATTTT. Amino acids: CASSAGIASNQPQHF.

Points on this clonotype: A much larger clonotype is one base distant, so this may be a read error. The chain recombines TRBV5-1 with TRBJ1-2; D is ambiguous. The CDR3 runs to 15 residues. Germline values: CDR1 SGHRS, CDR2 YFSETQ. Trimming took 0 bases from V and 2 from J, leaving 11 bases between them. The CDR3 is CASSLVLDANYGYTF. Here the CDR3 DNA reads TGCGCCAGCAGCTTGGTGCTGGATGCAAACTATGGCTACACCTTC.

The V gene is TRBV5-6, the J gene TRBJ2-1; TRBD1 is a possible D gene (5 bases). Looked up from germline, CDR1 is SGHDT and CDR2 is YYEEEE. This CDR3 is 15 amino acids long. V was shortened by 5 bases and J by 4 bases, with 16 bases between the two germline ends. In nucleotides, the CDR3 is TGTGCCAGCAGACCACAGGAGACGACATACAATGAGCAGTTCTTC. This codes for CASRPQETTYNEQFF.

Points on this clonotype: The junction departs from the called germline gene at one end, perhaps through a read error. The CDR3 DNA is TGTGCCATCTGGGAGAGCGCTAGCGGGAGTAGCTACGAGCAGTACTTT. Translation: CAIWESASGSSYEQYF. The chain combines TRBV10-3 with TRBJ2-7, with 10 nucleotides matching TRBD2. The CDR3 covers 16 residues. Germline V CDR1 and CDR2: ENHRY, SYGVKD.

There are many counts of this clonotype. The genes are TRBV28 and TRBJ2-6; D perhaps matches TRBD2 (5 bases). Per germline, CDR1 MDHEN and CDR2 SYDVKM. CDR3 length equals 14 residues. V shed 8 bases and J shed 0 bases, with 8 bases lying between them. CDR3 protein: CASLTISGANVLTF. DNA of the CDR3: TGTGCCAGCCTGACTATCTCTGGGGCCAACGTCCTGACTTTC.

The V gene is TRBV6-6, the J gene TRBJ2-5, with a weak D call TRBD2 (7 bases). The germline V gene has CDR1 MNHNY and CDR2 SVGAGI (reference sequence). This CDR3 spans 16 amino acids. Between the trimmed V and J ends, which lost 5 bases and 2 bases, there was a span of 18 bases. The CDR3 DNA is TGTGCCAGCAGTCGCCGGGGGGCGGCCAATCAAGAGACCCAGTACTTC. It codes for CASSRRGAANQETQYF.

Turning to this clonotype: Germline is not matched at one junction end, which may reflect a read error. This chain uses TRBV13 with TRBJ2-5, with a weak D call TRBD2 (5 bases). The CDR3 is made up of 15 amino acids. Germline V gene data show CDR1 as PRHDT and CDR2 as FYEKMQ (reference sequence). CDR3 DNA sequence: TGTGCCAGCAGCTTACTAGTGGGAGTGGGAGAGATCCAGTACTTC. This sequence encodes CASSLLVGVGEIQYF.

DNA for the CDR3: TGTGCCAGTAGTTCCCGGACTAGCGGGAGCTTCCAGCAGTACTTC. It yields the protein CASSSRTSGSFQQYF. The V gene is TRBV19, the J gene TRBJ2-7; TRBD2 matches at 13 bases. V gave up 5 bases and J gave up 8 bases; unmatched junction bases: 9. Germline loops: CDR1 LNHDA, CDR2 SQIVND (reference sequence). This CDR3 has 15 residues.

Comment on this clonotype: A junction boundary mismatches the germline segment, possibly from a read error. The rearrangement joins TRBV29-1 to TRBJ1-2; D unresolved. The germline V gene has CDR1 SQVTM and CDR2 ANQGSEA. There are 12 residues in the CDR3. The CDR3 sequence is CCVEHEGYGYNF. The CDR3 DNA sequence: TGCTGCGTTGAACACGAGGGCTATGGCTACAACTTC.